These 30 T cell receptor beta chains were all obtained from the same sample, sequenced in a study of identifying expanded T cells in peripheral blood. Assay used: immunoSEQ multiplex PCR; TCRdb lists only in-frame clones, some missing. The sample has approximately 120,000 clones; about 88% are singletons. The specimen was blood. Receptors were obtained from a person aged 18 to 75 in good health.

V gene TRBV7-2 combines with J gene TRBJ1-3; D gene ambiguous. The CDR3 totals 14 residues. V shed 1 base and J shed 0 bases, with 4 bases lying between them. Germline CDR1 is SGHTA and CDR2 is FQGNSA. CDR3 in DNA: TGTGCCAGCAGCTTAGGGGCCTCTGGAAACACCATATATTTT. Translation: CASSLGASGNTIYF.

Note on this clone: Other nucleotide sequences from this sample produce the same CDR3. The chain couples TRBV20-1 to TRBJ1-1, with no clear D. V was trimmed by 7 bases and J by 1 base, leaving 7 bases between them. CDR1 is DFQATT and CDR2 is SNEGSKA in the germline V gene (reference sequence). The CDR3 has 11 amino acids. The CDR3 protein is CSVGGNTEAFF. In DNA form, the CDR3 reads TGCAGTGTTGGTGGGAACACTGAAGCTTTCTTT.

The rearrangement joins TRBV6-5 to TRBJ2-1, with D possibly TRBD2 on 5 matching bases. This CDR3 contains 14 residues. Per germline, CDR1 MNHEY and CDR2 SVGAGI. V was pared by 5 bases and J by 6 bases, with 14 bases between. CDR3 residues: CASSTQTAGNEQFF. As DNA, the CDR3 is TGTGCCAGCAGTACCCAGACGGCGGGCAATGAGCAGTTCTTC.

In this sample, this clone turned up once. The V call is TRBV6-5, the J call TRBJ2-1, with D unresolved. CDR1 and CDR2 (germline): MNHEY, SVGAGI. The CDR3 loop spans 11 amino acids. With 2 bases removed from V and 6 bases from J, the gap between germline ends came to 2 bases. The CDR3 DNA follows: TGTGCCAGCAGTTACGGCAATGAGCAGTTCTTC. It is translated as CASSYGNEQFF.

The gene calls are TRBV5-1 and TRBJ1-2, with D unclear. The CDR3 sequence is 15 residues long. With 0 bases removed from V and 3 bases from J, the gap between germline ends came to 12 bases. Germline V gene data show CDR1 as SGHRS and CDR2 as YFSETQ. The CDR3 reads CASSLGVGSYYGYTF. DNA for the CDR3: TGCGCCAGCAGCTTGGGTGTAGGGAGCTACTATGGCTACACCTTC.

The chain recombines TRBV30 with TRBJ2-1, with D maybe TRBD2 (7 bases). Germline CDR1 and CDR2: GTSNPN and SVGIG (reference sequence). The CDR3 has 13 amino acids. Trimming removed 8 bases from V and 2 bases from J, with 13 bases in between. The CDR3 nucleotides read TGTGCCAGAGGGGGGGGGCCCTACAATGAGCAGTTCTTC. It specifies CARGGGPYNEQFF.

The chain recombines TRBV7-8 with TRBJ1-1, with a possible D match to TRBD1 (6 bases). There are 16 residues in the CDR3. V lost 1 base to trimming and J lost 0 bases, with 12 bases between them. Germline V gene sequence: CDR1 SGHVS, CDR2 FQNEAQ. CDR3 nucleotide sequence: TGTGCCAGCAGCTTAGGGAGGGACACGCTGAACACTGAAGCTTTCTTT. Translated: CASSLGRDTLNTEAFF.

This clone was seen more than once but under ten times. The rearrangement links TRBV19 to TRBJ1-5; no reliable D call. V was clipped by 7 bases and J by 4 bases, with 14 bases between them. The CDR3 runs to 14 residues. Germline CDR1 and CDR2: LNHDA and SQIVND (reference sequence). In nucleotides, the CDR3 is TGTGCCAGTACCGGCGGTTGGCAAAATCAGCCCCAGCATTTT. Translating it yields CASTGGWQNQPQHF.

This chain joins TRBV4-3 and TRBJ1-1; D gene unclear. Deletions cut 1 base from V and 3 bases from J, with 3 bases between. Germline V gene sequence: CDR1 LGHNA, CDR2 YSLEER. This CDR3 spans 12 amino acids. The CDR3 DNA follows: TGCGCCAGCAGCCAAGGTCACACTGAAGCTTTCTTT. It encodes CASSQGHTEAFF.

This chain joins TRBV19 and TRBJ1-4; 9 bases are shared with TRBD1. Germline CDR1 LNHDA, CDR2 SQIVND (reference sequence). V lost 4 bases to trimming and J lost 0 bases; unmatched junction nucleotides: 6. This CDR3 has 17 amino acids. The CDR3 region has the DNA TGTGCCAGTAGTAGGCCGGGACAGGGTGCAACTAATGAAAAACTGTTTTTT. It codes for CASSRPGQGATNEKLFF.

V and J are TRBV28 and TRBJ1-1, with TRBD1 as a possible D gene (5 bases). The length of the CDR3 is 13 residues. Per germline, CDR1 MDHEN and CDR2 SYDVKM. V lost 7 bases and J 1 base, leaving 10 bases between the germline ends. In nucleotides, the CDR3 is TGTGCCAGCAACAAGGGGCAGAACACTGAAGCTTTCTTT. Translating gives CASNKGQNTEAFF.

The CDR3 is CASSLGDPGLAGSDTQYF. The CDR3 DNA reads as TGTGCCAGCAGTTTAGGTGATCCCGGACTAGCGGGATCAGATACGCAGTATTTT. This sequence joins TRBV27 and TRBJ2-3; 12 positions match TRBD2. This CDR3 comprises 18 residues. Germline CDR1 MNHEY, CDR2 SMNVEV (reference sequence). The junction had 10 bases not matched to a gene; V was cut back by 2 bases and J by 4 bases.

V gene TRBV6-5 combines with J gene TRBJ2-3; TRBD2 agrees at 8 bases. V shed 2 bases, J shed 0 bases, and the junction held 1 base outside the gene matches. Germline V gene sequence: CDR1 MNHEY, CDR2 SVGAGI. The CDR3 runs 15 residues. The CDR3 region is CASSYGGGSTDTQYF. In DNA, the CDR3 is TGTGCCAGCAGTTACGGCGGGGGGAGCACAGATACGCAGTATTTT.

The gene calls are TRBV19 and TRBJ1-6; D might be TRBD1 (6 bases). The length of the CDR3 is 15 residues. Trimming stripped 5 bases from V and 10 bases from J, with 18 bases between. The V gene's germline CDR1 is LNHDA and CDR2 SQIVND (reference sequence). The CDR3 protein is CASSQGNRRISPLHF. The DNA of the CDR3 is TGTGCCAGTAGTCAGGGGAACCGTCGAATCTCACCCCTCCACTTT.

The chain is built from TRBV28 and TRBJ2-1; possibly TRBD2 for D (6 bases). CDR1 MDHEN and CDR2 SYDVKM come from the germline V gene. Trimming cost V 7 bases and J 5 bases, with 15 bases left between them. The CDR3 sequence is 14 residues long. The DNA for the CDR3 is TGTGCCAGCATCCCTCCGGGACTTCACAATGAGCAGTTCTTC. Residues: CASIPPGLHNEQFF.

In this sample, this clone turned up once. DNA of the CDR3: TGCGCCAGCAGCAGAGGACTAGCGGGGGGGCCAGATACGCAGTATTTT. This encodes CASSRGLAGGPDTQYF. V is TRBV5-1 and J is TRBJ2-3; 15 bases match TRBD2. This CDR3 is 16 amino acids long. Germline V gene sequence: CDR1 SGHRS, CDR2 YFSETQ. V lost 4 bases to trimming and J lost 4 bases; unmatched junction nucleotides: 4.

Worth noting for this clone: One end of the junction is discordant with germline, which a read error may explain. The chain joins TRBV6-1 to TRBJ1-6; D is unresolved. The CDR3 is made up of 15 amino acids. CDR1 is MNHNS and CDR2 is SASEGT in the germline V gene. The CDR3 DNA follows: TGTGCCAGCAGGGAAGGTAGCTCCTATAATTCACCCCTCCACTTT. Translation gives CASREGSSYNSPLHF.

This rearrangement joins TRBV5-1 to TRBJ2-2, with D uncertain. The V end was cut by 4 bases, the J end by 2 bases, with 9 bases between. The CDR3 totals 14 residues. The germline V gene encodes CDR1 SGHRS and CDR2 YFSETQ. CDR3 region: CASSPDGNTGELFF. DNA for the CDR3: TGCGCCAGCAGCCCGGACGGTAACACCGGGGAGCTGTTTTTT.

The chain links TRBV11-3 to TRBJ2-2; D gene uncertain. The V gene lost 5 bases and the J gene lost 3 bases, with 4 bases spanning the gap. Germline V gene data show CDR1 as SGHNT and CDR2 as YENEEA. This CDR3 comprises 12 residues. CDR3 nucleotides: TGTGCCAGCAGCCGGGACACCGGGGAGCTGTTTTTT. Its protein product is CASSRDTGELFF.

The rearrangement joins TRBV28 to TRBJ1-2, with 7 nucleotides matching TRBD1. The CDR3 is made up of 16 amino acids. Germline V gives CDR1 MDHEN, CDR2 SYDVKM. Unmatched junction bases numbered 11, after V lost 3 bases and J lost 4 bases. CDR3 region: CASSLVGTDGVYGYTF. The CDR3 coding sequence is TGTGCCAGCAGTTTGGTGGGGACAGATGGAGTCTATGGCTACACCTTC.

The J gene is TRBJ1-1, the V gene TRBV21-1; TRBD1, the table's D call, lacks a check against the DNA. TRBV21-1 is recorded as a pseudogene. The CDR3 runs 17 residues. CDR3 sequence reads: CASSTPGGTGGSAEAFF. CDR3 sequence (DNA): TGTGCCAGCAGCACCCCAGGGGGGACAGGGGGTTCGGCTGAAGCTTTCTTT.

The chain links TRBV20-1 to TRBJ2-1; D is unresolved. The CDR3 extends over 11 amino acids. The germline CDR1 and CDR2 sequences are DFQATT and SNEGSKA (reference sequence). CDR3 amino acids: CSIPPNNEQFF. The DNA of the CDR3 is TGCAGCATCCCACCGAACAATGAGCAGTTCTTC.

The rearrangement uses TRBV5-1 and TRBJ1-2; no clear D gene. Germline CDR1 is SGHRS and CDR2 is YFSETQ. The CDR3 runs 12 residues. V dropped 2 bases and J dropped 2 bases, with 4 bases sitting between them. CDR3 sequence reads: CASSFENYGYTF. CDR3 sequence (DNA): TGCGCCAGCAGCTTCGAGAACTATGGCTACACCTTC.

The V call is TRBV15, the J call TRBJ2-7, with D unclear. The CDR3 sequence is 15 residues long. Trimming removed 0 bases from V and 0 bases from J, with 9 bases in between. Germline CDR1 and CDR2: LNHNV and YYDKDF (reference sequence). In DNA, the CDR3 is TGTGCCACCAGCAGAGATTTGCGGAACTCCTACGAGCAGTACTTC. As protein: CATSRDLRNSYEQYF.

This chain links TRBV30 with TRBJ1-2, with a tentative D call TRBD1 (5 bases). CDR1 is GTSNPN and CDR2 is SVGIG in the germline V gene (reference sequence). The CDR3 contains 13 residues. The V and J ends lost 0 bases and 2 bases respectively, with 7 bases between them. This chain's CDR3 is CAWSVGENYGYTF. CDR3 sequence (DNA): TGTGCCTGGAGTGTAGGGGAGAACTATGGCTACACCTTC.

The J gene is TRBJ1-3, the V gene TRBV5-1; possible D gene TRBD1, 5 bases. The CDR3 extends over 14 amino acids. Germline CDR1 and CDR2: SGHRS and YFSETQ. The V and J ends lost 6 bases and 4 bases respectively, with 14 bases between them. The CDR3 loop reads CASNPSPGGNTIYF. In DNA form, the CDR3 reads TGCGCCAGCAACCCTTCCCCAGGGGGAAACACCATATATTTT.

The J gene is TRBJ2-5, the V gene TRBV7-2, with a weak D call TRBD2 (6 bases). In germline, CDR1 is SGHTA, CDR2 FQGNSA. V gave up 0 bases and J gave up 5 bases, with 16 bases separating them. This CDR3 has 16 amino acids. In DNA, the CDR3 is TGTGCCAGCAGCTTAGCGAGGCTAGCTGGGGGGGAGACCCAGTACTTC. Translated, it gives CASSLARLAGGETQYF.

The chain employs TRBV10-2 and TRBJ2-1, with 14 bases aligning to TRBD2. V gave up 6 bases and J gave up 8 bases; unmatched junction bases: 6. The CDR3 extends over 15 amino acids. Germline CDR1 and CDR2: WSHSY and SAAADI. The CDR3 here is CASSIPGLAGDEQFF. Written as DNA, the CDR3 is TGCGCCAGCAGCATACCGGGACTAGCGGGAGATGAGCAGTTCTTC.

The V gene is TRBV7-7, the J gene TRBJ2-1, with 10 nucleotides matching TRBD2. The CDR3 runs 15 residues. Trimming took 2 bases from V and 8 from J; bases not matched to a gene: 6. Germline-derived CDR1 and CDR2 are SSHAT and FNYEAQ (reference sequence). The CDR3: CASSLSSGSSDEQFF. The CDR3 DNA follows: TGTGCCAGCAGCTTATCTAGCGGGAGTAGCGATGAGCAGTTCTTC.

This clone was recorded a few times. The chain employs TRBV7-9 and TRBJ1-6; 7 nucleotides align to TRBD1. This CDR3 spans 15 amino acids. The V and J ends lost 2 bases and 7 bases, in that order; junction bases with no gene match: 5. From germline, CDR1 is SEHNR and CDR2 FQNEAQ (reference sequence). CDR3 amino acids: CASSLQTGTNSPLHF. CDR3 nucleotide sequence: TGTGCCAGCAGCTTACAGACAGGGACGAATTCACCCCTCCACTTT.